This T cell receptor (beta chain) is from a study of beta chain features in type 1 diabetes. Overall study context: Healthy donors and patients had similar age, gender and cell yields. The samples had roughly 100,000,000 sorted cells examined in all.

Trimming left V 4 bases short and J 3 bases short, with 16 bases between. Germline CDR1 and CDR2: SGHRS and YFSETQ. The CDR3 runs to 15 residues. As regards this clone: What it recognizes is unknown.

The authors reverse transcribed all of the isolated RNA, so sequencing captured expressed TCRB transcripts. The average output of naive, central memory and regulatory T cell samples was millions of reads. Generated by immunoSEQ multiplex PCR, the TCRdb table keeps only in-frame clones and is missing some. The sample has about 160,000 clones; about 9.3% are singletons. In total, each donor contributed a single heparinised blood draw that averaged approximately 0.12 L. Study-wide results and caveats: Significant though moderate, a shortening of TCRB CDR3s appeared in all four CD4+ subsets of Type 1 diabetes patients.

The gene calls are TRBV5-1 and TRBJ1-1; possibly TRBD1 for D (6 bases). The TCR sequence derives from a man between 25 and 39 years old with type 1 diabetes. The sequenced sample consisted of central memory CD4+ T cells from blood. The chain's CDR3 is CASSNSQGFDTEAFF. The DNA of the CDR3 is TGCGCCAGCAGCAACTCACAGGGTTTTGACACTGAAGCTTTCTTT.